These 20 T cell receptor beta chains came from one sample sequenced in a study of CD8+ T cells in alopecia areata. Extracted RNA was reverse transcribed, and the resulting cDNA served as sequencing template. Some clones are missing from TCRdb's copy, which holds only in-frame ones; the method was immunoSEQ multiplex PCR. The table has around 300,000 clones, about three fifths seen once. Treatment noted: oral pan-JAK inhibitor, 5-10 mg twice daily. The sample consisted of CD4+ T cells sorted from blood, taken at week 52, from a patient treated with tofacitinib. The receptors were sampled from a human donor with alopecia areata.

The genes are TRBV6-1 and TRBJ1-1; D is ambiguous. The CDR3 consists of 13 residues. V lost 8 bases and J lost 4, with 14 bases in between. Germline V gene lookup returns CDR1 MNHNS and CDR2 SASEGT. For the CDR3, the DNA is TGTGCCAGCTCGAGGGAGATTTCCACTGAAGCTTTCTTT. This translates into CASSREISTEAFF.

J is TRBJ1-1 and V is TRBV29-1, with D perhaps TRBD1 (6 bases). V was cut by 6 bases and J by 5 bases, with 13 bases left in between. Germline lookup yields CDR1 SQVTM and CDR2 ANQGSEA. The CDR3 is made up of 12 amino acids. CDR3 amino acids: CSVQGSSTEAFF. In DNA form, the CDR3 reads TGCAGCGTACAGGGTTCGAGTACTGAAGCTTTCTTT.

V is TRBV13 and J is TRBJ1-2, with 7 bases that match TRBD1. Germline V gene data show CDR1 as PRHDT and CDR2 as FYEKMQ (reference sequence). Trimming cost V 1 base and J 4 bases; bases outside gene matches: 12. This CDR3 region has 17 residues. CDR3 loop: CASSLALHRGKSYGYTF. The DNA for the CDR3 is TGTGCCAGCAGCTTAGCCCTCCACAGGGGAAAGAGCTATGGCTACACCTTC.

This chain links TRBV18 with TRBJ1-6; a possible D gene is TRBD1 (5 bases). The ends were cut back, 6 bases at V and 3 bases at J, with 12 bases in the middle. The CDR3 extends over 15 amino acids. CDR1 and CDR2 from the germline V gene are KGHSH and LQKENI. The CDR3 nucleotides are TGTGCCAGCTCCCTACTCAGGGACTATAATTCACCCCTCCACTTT. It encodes CASSLLRDYNSPLHF.

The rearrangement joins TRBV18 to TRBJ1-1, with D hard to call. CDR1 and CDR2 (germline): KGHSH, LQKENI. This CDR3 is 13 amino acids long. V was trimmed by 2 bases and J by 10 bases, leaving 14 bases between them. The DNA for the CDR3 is TGTGCCAGCTCACCAAAGGGTAACATGGGAGCTTTCTTT. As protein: CASSPKGNMGAFF.

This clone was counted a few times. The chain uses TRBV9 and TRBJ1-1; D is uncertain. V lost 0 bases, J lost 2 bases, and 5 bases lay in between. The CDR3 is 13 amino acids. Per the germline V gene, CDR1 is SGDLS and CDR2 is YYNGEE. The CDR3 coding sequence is TGTGCCAGCAGCGTAGGCAGTAACACTGAAGCTTTCTTT. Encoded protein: CASSVGSNTEAFF.

CDR3 nucleotide sequence: TGTGCCTGGAGTGAAGGTTGGGGTAATGGCTACACCTTC. Encoded protein: CAWSEGWGNGYTF. The chain is built from TRBV30 and TRBJ1-2; D remains ambiguous. This CDR3 is built from 13 residues. V lost 1 base to trimming and J lost 6 bases, with 12 bases between them. Germline V gives CDR1 GTSNPN, CDR2 SVGIG (reference sequence).

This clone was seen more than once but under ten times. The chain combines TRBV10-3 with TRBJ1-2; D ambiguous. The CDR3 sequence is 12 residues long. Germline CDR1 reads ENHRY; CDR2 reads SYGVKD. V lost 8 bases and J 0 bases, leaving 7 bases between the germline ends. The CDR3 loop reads CAIWTANYGYTF. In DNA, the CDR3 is TGTGCCATCTGGACCGCTAACTATGGCTACACCTTC.

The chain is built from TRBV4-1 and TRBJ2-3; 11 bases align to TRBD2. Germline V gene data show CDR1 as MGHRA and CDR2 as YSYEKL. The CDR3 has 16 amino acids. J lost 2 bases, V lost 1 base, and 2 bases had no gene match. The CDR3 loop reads CASSQVAGGNTDTQYF. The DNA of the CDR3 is TGCGCCAGCAGCCAAGTAGCGGGGGGGAACACAGATACGCAGTATTTT.

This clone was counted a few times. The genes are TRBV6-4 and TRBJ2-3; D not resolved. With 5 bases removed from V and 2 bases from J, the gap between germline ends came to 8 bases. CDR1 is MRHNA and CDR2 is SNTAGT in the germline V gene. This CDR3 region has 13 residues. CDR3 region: CASSQRPTDTQYF. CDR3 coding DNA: TGTGCCAGCAGTCAACGGCCCACAGATACGCAGTATTTT.

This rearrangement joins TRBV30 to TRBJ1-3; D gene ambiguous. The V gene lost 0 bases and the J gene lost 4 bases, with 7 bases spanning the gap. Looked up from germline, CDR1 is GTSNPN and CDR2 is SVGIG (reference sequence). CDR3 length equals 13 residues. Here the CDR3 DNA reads TGTGCCTGGAGTGTAAGTGCAGGAAACACCATATATTTT. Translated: CAWSVSAGNTIYF.

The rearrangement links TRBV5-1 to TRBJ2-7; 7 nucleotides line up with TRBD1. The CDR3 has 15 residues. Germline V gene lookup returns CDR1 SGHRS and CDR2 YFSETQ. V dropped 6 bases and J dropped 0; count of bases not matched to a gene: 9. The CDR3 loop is CASTGGTGRSYEQYF. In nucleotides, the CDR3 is TGCGCCAGCACAGGGGGAACAGGGCGCTCCTACGAGCAGTACTTC. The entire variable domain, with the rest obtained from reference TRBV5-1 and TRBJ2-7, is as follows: KAGVTQTPRYLIKTRGQQVTLSCSPISGHRSVSWYQQTPGQGLQFLFEYFSETQRNKGNFPGRFSGRQFSNSRSEMNVSTLELGDSALYLCASTGGTGRSYEQYFGPGTRLTVT.

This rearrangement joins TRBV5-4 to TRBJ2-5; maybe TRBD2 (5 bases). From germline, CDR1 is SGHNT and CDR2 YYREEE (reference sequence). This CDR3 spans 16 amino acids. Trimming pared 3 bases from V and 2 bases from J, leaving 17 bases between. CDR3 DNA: TGTGCCAGCAGCTCCACGCCCCGAGCGGCGCAAGAGACCCAGTACTTC. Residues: CASSSTPRAAQETQYF.

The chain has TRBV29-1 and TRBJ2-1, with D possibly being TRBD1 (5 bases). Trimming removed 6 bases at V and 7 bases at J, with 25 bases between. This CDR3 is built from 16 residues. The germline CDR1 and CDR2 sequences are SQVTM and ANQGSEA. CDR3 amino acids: CSVSDMGRASRNEQFF. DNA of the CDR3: TGCAGCGTGTCGGATATGGGCAGGGCCAGTCGGAATGAGCAGTTCTTC.

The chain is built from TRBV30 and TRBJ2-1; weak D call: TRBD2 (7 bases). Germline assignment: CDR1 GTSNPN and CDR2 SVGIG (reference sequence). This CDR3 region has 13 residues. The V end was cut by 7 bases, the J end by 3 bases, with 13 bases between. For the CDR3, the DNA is TGTGCCTCCGCGGGGGCCCACTACAATGAGCAGTTCTTC. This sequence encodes CASAGAHYNEQFF.

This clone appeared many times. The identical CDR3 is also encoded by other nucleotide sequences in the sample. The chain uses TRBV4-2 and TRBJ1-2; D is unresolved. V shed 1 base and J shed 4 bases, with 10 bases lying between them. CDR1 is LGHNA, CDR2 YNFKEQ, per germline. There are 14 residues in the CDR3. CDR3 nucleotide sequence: TGTGCCAGCAGCCAAGGGCCACTAGGCTATGGCTACACCTTC. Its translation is CASSQGPLGYGYTF.

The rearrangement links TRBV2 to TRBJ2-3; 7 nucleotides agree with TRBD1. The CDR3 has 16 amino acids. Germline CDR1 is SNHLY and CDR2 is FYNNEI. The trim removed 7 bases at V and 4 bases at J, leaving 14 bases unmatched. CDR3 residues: CASKSPRTGLADTQYF. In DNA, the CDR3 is TGTGCCAGCAAATCCCCCCGGACAGGCCTGGCAGATACGCAGTATTTT.

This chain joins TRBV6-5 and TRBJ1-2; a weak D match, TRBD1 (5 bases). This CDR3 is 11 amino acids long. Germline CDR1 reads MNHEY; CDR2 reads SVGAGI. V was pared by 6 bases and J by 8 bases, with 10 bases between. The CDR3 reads CASSLGDGYTF. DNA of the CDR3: TGTGCCAGCAGCCTAGGGGACGGCTACACCTTC.

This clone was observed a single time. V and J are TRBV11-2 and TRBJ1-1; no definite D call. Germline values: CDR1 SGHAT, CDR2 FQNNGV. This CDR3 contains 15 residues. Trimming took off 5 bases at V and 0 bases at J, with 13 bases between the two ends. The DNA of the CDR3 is TGTGCCAGCAGCCCCTTCCGGGCTCTGAACACTGAAGCTTTCTTT. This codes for CASSPFRALNTEAFF.

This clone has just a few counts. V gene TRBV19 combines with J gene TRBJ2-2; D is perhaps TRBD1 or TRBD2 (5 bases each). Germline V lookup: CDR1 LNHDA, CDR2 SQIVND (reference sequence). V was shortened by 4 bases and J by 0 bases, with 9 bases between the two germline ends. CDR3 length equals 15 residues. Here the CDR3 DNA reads TGTGCCAGTAGTAGACTGGGACCGAACACCGGGGAGCTGTTTTTT. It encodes CASSRLGPNTGELFF.